The present entry profiles one TCR beta chain with its context. Sequencing used immunoSEQ multiplex PCR; TCRdb keeps in-frame clones, though not all of them. The data contain about 170,000 clones, approximately 86% of them seen just once; the ten biggest clones take up 4% to 6%. These data are taken from a study of control samples from healthy donors and cancer patients. V was trimmed by 2 bases and J by 6 bases, leaving 11 bases between them. Germline CDR1 reads KGHSH; CDR2 reads LQKENI. This CDR3 has 13 amino acids. Sample: blood. This clonotype was sampled from a woman aged 25 to 39 in good health. The chain combines TRBV18 with TRBJ2-7, with TRBD1 as a possible D gene (6 bases). Written as DNA, the CDR3 is TGTGCCAGCTCACCAAAGGACAGCAGCGAGCAGTACTTC. Protein product: CASSPKDSSEQYF.